Listed here are 11 T cell receptor beta chains from one sample, sequenced in a study of early T cells in non-severe SARS-CoV-2 infection. Using its own MiXCR run on the 5' RACE reads, TCRdb lists one record per CDR3 protein. The sample gives around 58,000 distinct CDR3 sequences, about 7.7% of which show up once; over 9.5% is in the top ten. The specimen was whole blood, collected at baseline. All receptors come from an adult who was a healthcare worker with PCR-confirmed SARS-CoV-2 infection or an uninfected control (not recorded which).

This clonotype was observed a handful of times. This rearrangement joins TRBV5-5 to TRBJ1-4; 9 bases map to TRBD1. Germline trimming cut 3 bases from V and 0 bases from J; bases unmatched to any gene: 12. CDR3 size: 19 residues. CDR1 is SGHKS and CDR2 is YYEKEE in the germline V gene (reference sequence). The CDR3 nucleotides are TGTGCCAGCAGCTCCATATGGACAGGGGACCTCGCAACTAATGAAAAACTGTTTTTT. Its protein is CASSSIWTGDLATNEKLFF.

This sequence joins TRBV7-2 and TRBJ2-5; tentatively, D is TRBD2 (5 bases). Germline CDR1 SGHTA, CDR2 FQGNSA. Trimming stripped 4 bases from V and 9 bases from J, with 9 bases between. This CDR3 comprises 11 residues. The CDR3: CASSYTGSQYF. As DNA, the CDR3 is TGTGCCAGCAGCTACACGGGGTCCCAGTACTTC. The full variable domain, rest sourced from reference TRBV7-2 and TRBJ2-5, is GAGVSQSPSNKVTEKGKDVELRCDPISGHTALYWYRQSLGQGLEFLIYFQGNSAPDKSGLPSDRFSAERTGGSVSTLTIQRTQQEDSAVYLCASSYTGSQYFGPGTRLLVL.

This clonotype was seen only a few times. The chain joins TRBV18 to TRBJ2-1; 10 nucleotides line up with TRBD2. The CDR3 sequence is 14 residues long. With V trimmed by 3 bases and J by 7 bases, 3 bases remained unmatched. CDR1 is KGHSH, CDR2 LQKENI, per germline. The CDR3 loop is CASSPSSGSNEQFF. Here the CDR3 DNA reads TGTGCCAGCTCACCTTCTAGCGGGAGTAATGAGCAGTTCTTC.

This clonotype was detected only a few times. The chain is built from TRBV7-9 and TRBJ2-7, with 9 bases identical to TRBD2. V dropped 5 bases and J dropped 3; count of bases not matched to a gene: 20. Germline V lookup: CDR1 SEHNR, CDR2 FQNEAQ (reference sequence). The CDR3 sequence is 19 residues long. The CDR3 bases are TGTGCCAGCAGCCCGCGGATTATAGCGGGAGCAAGAGGGCACTACGAGCAGTACTTC. Protein sequence: CASSPRIIAGARGHYEQYF.

This sequence joins TRBV4-2 and TRBJ2-5, with D possibly matching TRBD2 (6 bases). Trimming shortened V by 1 base and J by 5 bases, and 14 bases separated the two germline ends. The CDR3 runs to 15 residues. The germline gives CDR1 LGHNA, CDR2 YNFKEQ. Here the CDR3 reads CASSQGSWAGETQYF. CDR3 coding DNA: TGTGCCAGCAGCCAAGGAAGTTGGGCGGGGGAGACCCAGTACTTC.

The gene calls are TRBV20-1 and TRBJ1-2; D unresolved. The CDR3 has 13 amino acids. Looked up from germline, CDR1 is DFQATT and CDR2 is SNEGSKA (reference sequence). The V and J ends lost 2 bases and 0 bases respectively, with 7 bases between them. The CDR3 nucleotides are TGCAGTGCTAGAACAGAGACTAACTATGGCTACACCTTC. It is translated as CSARTETNYGYTF.

This clonotype was picked up many times. The chain links TRBV6-1 to TRBJ2-2, with no clear D. The CDR3 covers 11 residues. From germline, CDR1 is MNHNS and CDR2 SASEGT. V was clipped by 5 bases and J by 4 bases, with 2 bases between them. The CDR3 here is CASSPTGELFF. In DNA form, the CDR3 reads TGTGCCAGCAGTCCCACCGGGGAGCTGTTTTTT.

This clonotype was observed at least ten times. The CDR3 DNA follows: TGTGCCAGCAAGTGGGGATTGGATAATTCACCCCTCCACTTT. Amino acid sequence: CASKWGLDNSPLHF. The V gene is TRBV28, the J gene TRBJ1-6; no reliable D call. V was cut by 7 bases and J by 5 bases, with 12 bases left in between. Germline CDR1 MDHEN, CDR2 SYDVKM. CDR3 length: 14 amino acids. Supplemented by reference TRBV28 and TRBJ1-6, the full variable domain reads DVKVTQSSRYLVKRTGEKVFLECVQDMDHENMFWYRQDPGLGLRLIYFSYDVKMKEKGDIPEGYSVSREKKERFSLILESASTNQTSMYLCASKWGLDNSPLHFGNGTRLTVT.

The rearrangement uses TRBV5-1 and TRBJ2-3; D is perhaps TRBD1 or TRBD2 (5 bases each). There are 14 residues in the CDR3. The ends were cut back, 10 bases at V and 0 bases at J, with 15 bases in the middle. In germline, CDR1 is SGHRS, CDR2 YFSETQ. For the CDR3, the DNA is TGCGCCGGTGACGGGGCACCTAGCACAGATACGCAGTATTTT. Its translation: CAGDGAPSTDTQYF.

A few counts support this clonotype. This chain uses TRBV20-1 with TRBJ2-7; no firm D call. With 3 bases removed from V and 0 bases from J, the gap between germline ends came to 15 bases. This CDR3 has 15 residues. Germline V gives CDR1 DFQATT, CDR2 SNEGSKA (reference sequence). CDR3 residues: CSASLARRSSYEQYF. The CDR3, as DNA: TGCAGTGCTAGTTTGGCCAGAAGGAGCTCCTACGAGCAGTACTTC.

This clonotype was detected ten times or more. V is TRBV28 and J is TRBJ2-7; 9 bases align to TRBD1. The CDR3 is 17 amino acids. V trimming: 3 bases; J trimming: 2 bases; junction bases outside the gene matches: 11. The germline V gene encodes CDR1 MDHEN and CDR2 SYDVKM. The CDR3 sequence: CASSFLKLRDRAYEQYF. CDR3 nucleotides: TGTGCCAGCAGTTTCCTTAAACTCCGGGACAGGGCCTACGAGCAGTACTTC.